This TCR beta chain is drawn from a study of cytomegalovirus exposure and HLA in healthy donors. Study overall: Earlier sequencing of 150 million to 200 million T cells yielded 95 million to 120 million unique TCR beta sequences. Points from the study as a whole: Links to common viral pathogens appeared, in a later analysis, for several of the most significant clusters. Later analysis suggested most CMV-associated TCR beta chains were HLA-restricted. Both high specificity and high sensitivity reportedly marked the classifier's diagnosis of cytomegalovirus status.

Of note for this clone: Its specificity is unknown.

PCR was performed using 60 Vbeta and 13 Jbeta primers. Data came from immunoSEQ multiplex PCR; TCRdb stores just in-frame clones and leaves some out. The table has around 150,000 clones, roughly 80% seen once; the top ten hold 1.5% to 2%. This CDR3 is built from 16 residues. Trimming removed 3 bases from V and 5 bases from J; junction bases left unmatched: 4. Germline V gene data show CDR1 as MGHDK and CDR2 as SYGVNS. Sequencing was done on a sample of PBMCs. This sequence was found in a woman in her 40s in good health and CMV-seronegative. V is TRBV25-1 and J is TRBJ2-2, with 12 positions matching TRBD2. CDR3 sequence (DNA): TGTGCCAGCAGTGAGCCTAGCGGGAGGGGGACCGGGGAGCTGTTTTTT. It specifies CASSEPSGRGTGELFF.